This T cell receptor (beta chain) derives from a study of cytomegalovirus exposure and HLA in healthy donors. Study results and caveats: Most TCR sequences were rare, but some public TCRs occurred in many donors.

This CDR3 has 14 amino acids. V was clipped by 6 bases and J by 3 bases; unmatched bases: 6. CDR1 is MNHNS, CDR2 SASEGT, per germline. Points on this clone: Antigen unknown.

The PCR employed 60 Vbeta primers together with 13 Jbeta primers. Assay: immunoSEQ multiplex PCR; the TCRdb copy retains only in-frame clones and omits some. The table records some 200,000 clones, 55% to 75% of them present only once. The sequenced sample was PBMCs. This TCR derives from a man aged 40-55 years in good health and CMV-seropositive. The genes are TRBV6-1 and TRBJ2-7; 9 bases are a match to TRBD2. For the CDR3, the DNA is TGTGCCAGCAGAAAGCCTAGCGGGAACTACGAGCAGTACTTC. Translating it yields CASRKPSGNYEQYF.